The rows below give T cell receptor beta chains drawn from one sample of a study of cytomegalovirus exposure and HLA in healthy donors. Data came from immunoSEQ multiplex PCR; TCRdb stores just in-frame clones and leaves some out. The data contain fewer than 150,000 clones, 80% to 85% of them seen just once; the ten biggest clones take up approximately 1.1%. The specimen sequenced was PBMCs. These receptors were obtained from a female donor in good health and CMV-seronegative. Both conserved end residues are part of each CDR3. A D gene is named only where the DNA matches it firmly. Clone size is stated in some rows and not others, as once, few, many or a class when expanded.

v_gene	d_gene	j_gene	abundance	CDR3nt	CDR3aa
TRBV4-1	TRBD2	TRBJ2-3	-	TGCGCCAGCAGACGACTAGCGGGAGTGTCGGATACGCAGTATTTT	CASRRLAGVSDTQYF
TRBV6-1	TRBD1	TRBJ2-3	-	TGTGCCAGAGGACAGGGTGGAGCAGATACGCAGTATTTT	CARGQGGADTQYF
TRBV30	TRBD1	TRBJ1-1	-	TGTGCCTACAACAGGGGGTTGAACACTGAAGCTTTCTTT	CAYNRGLNTEAFF
TRBV6-1	TRBD2	TRBJ2-7	-	TGTGCCAGCAGTGGACTAGCGGGAGTGCAGTACTTC	CASSGLAGVQYF
TRBV30	-	TRBJ1-2	-	TGTGCCCCGAGGTCCGTGGGCTATGGCTACACCTTC	CAPRSVGYGYTF
TRBV6-5	-	TRBJ1-1	-	TGTGCCAGCGGACGGCCCGAAAGGGGCACTGAAGCTTTCTTT	CASGRPERGTEAFF
TRBV7-9	-	TRBJ2-5	-	TGTGCCAGCAGCCCTGGACAGGGAGGGGAGACCCAGTACTTC	CASSPGQGGETQYF
TRBV19	-	TRBJ1-1	-	TGTGCCAGTGCGACATTGAACACTGAAGCTTTCTTT	CASATLNTEAFF
TRBV9	-	TRBJ1-2	once	TGTGCCAGCAGCGTAGATTATTCGGGAACCTATGGCTACACCTTC	CASSVDYSGTYGYTF
TRBV29-1	-	TRBJ2-2	-	TGCAGCGTCGCAGGGGTTGGCGGGGAGCTGTTTTTT	CSVAGVGGELFF
TRBV29-1	TRBD2	TRBJ2-1	-	TGCAGCGTTGACCTAGCGGATTCCTACAATGAGCAGTTCTTC	CSVDLADSYNEQFF
TRBV9	TRBD1	TRBJ2-2	-	TGTGCCAGCAGCGTAGTGACAGGGGGCACCGGGGAGCTGTTTTTT	CASSVVTGGTGELFF
TRBV5-4	TRBD2	TRBJ2-1	-	TGTGCCAGCAGCTTACCCACGGGCGGGAGGAATGAGCAGTTCTTC	CASSLPTGGRNEQFF
TRBV4-1	-	TRBJ1-4	-	TGCGCCAGCAGCCAAGATCTCGGGGGTTCTAATGAAAAACTGTTTTTT	CASSQDLGGSNEKLFF
TRBV6-1	TRBD2	TRBJ2-1	-	TGTGCCAGCAGTGGCGGACTAGCGGGAGGTGTTGAGCAGTTCTTC	CASSGGLAGGVEQFF
TRBV6-5	-	TRBJ1-4	-	TGTGCCAGCAGTTACTGGGGAGGCGAAAAACTGTTTTTT	CASSYWGGEKLFF
TRBV14	-	TRBJ2-2	-	TGTGCCAGCAGCCCGCTGCAGTTAAGCACCGGGGAGCTGTTTTTT	CASSPLQLSTGELFF
TRBV27	-	TRBJ1-1	-	TGTGCCAGCAGAGGAGCCCTGAACACTGAAGCTTTCTTT	CASRGALNTEAFF
TRBV6-5	-	TRBJ2-5	-	TGTGCCAGCAGTTACTCTACGGGGCAAGAGACCCAGTACTTC	CASSYSTGQETQYF
TRBV9	-	TRBJ1-4	-	TGTGCCAGCAGCGTAGGAGGCAAGGGGGAGACTAATGAAAAACTGTTTTTT	CASSVGGKGETNEKLFF
TRBV6-1	-	TRBJ2-1	-	TGTGCCAGCAGTGAAGCTGGCGGGATGGGGCAATTTGAGCAGTTCTTC	CASSEAGGMGQFEQFF
TRBV2	-	TRBJ2-5	-	TGTGCCAGCACCATCCAAGAGACCCAGTACTTC	CASTIQETQYF
TRBV25-1	TRBD1	TRBJ1-2	-	TGTGCCAGCAGTGATACAGGGGAAGGCGATGGCTACACCTTC	CASSDTGEGDGYTF
TRBV10-3	TRBD1	TRBJ1-6	-	TGTGCCATCAGCGATACGACAGGGGGATCACCCCTCCACTTT	CAISDTTGGSPLHF
TRBV14	TRBD1	TRBJ2-7	-	TGTGCCAGCAGCCCAGGACAGGGGTTCTACGAGCAGTACTTC	CASSPGQGFYEQYF
TRBV14	TRBD1	TRBJ1-4	once	TGTGCCAGCAGCCAAGAACCCCAGGGGGTCAAGAATGAAAAACTGTTTTTT	CASSQEPQGVKNEKLFF
TRBV18	-	TRBJ1-1	-	TGTGCCAGCTCACCAGGCGCGGGGACTGAAGCTTTCTTT	CASSPGAGTEAFF
TRBV6-5	-	TRBJ1-2	-	TGTGCCAGCAGAAATCAGGATGGCTACACCTTC	CASRNQDGYTF
TRBV29-1	-	TRBJ2-2	-	TGCAGCGTTGAAGTCCCAGGGTTGCACACCGGGGAGCTGTTTTTT	CSVEVPGLHTGELFF
TRBV9	TRBD2	TRBJ2-7	-	TGTGCCAGCAGCCCCCGACTAGCGGACTACGAGCAGTACTTC	CASSPRLADYEQYF